A selection of T cell receptor beta chains follows, all from one sample in a study of OX40 agonist ivuxolimab in advanced cancers. Some clones are missing from TCRdb's copy, which holds only in-frame ones; the method was immunoSEQ multiplex PCR. The sample lists around 5,900 clones; 70% to 85% were seen once. Source: CD4+ or CD8+ T cells sorted from blood, taken in a trial of the OX40 agonist ivuxolimab. Receptors were obtained from an adult with an advanced solid tumor such as melanoma, head and neck, liver or kidney cancer. Both conserved end residues are part of each CDR3. Each record gives: V gene, J gene, CDR3 protein.

V gene: TRBV28
J gene: TRBJ1-5
CDR3 protein: CASSLGEGWAQHF

V gene: TRBV2
J gene: TRBJ2-7
CDR3 protein: CASSGIRLAGGDEQYF

V gene: TRBV7-8
J gene: TRBJ1-3
CDR3 protein: CASSLAIQGTSGNTIYF

V gene: TRBV27
J gene: TRBJ1-5
CDR3 protein: CASSLSGGVHTAQHF

V gene: TRBV25-1
J gene: TRBJ2-1
CDR3 protein: CASSEDRIVDEQFF

V gene: TRBV19
J gene: TRBJ2-1
CDR3 protein: CASSIASGGYNEQFF

V gene: TRBV11-2
J gene: TRBJ2-2
CDR3 protein: CASSLVISTGELFF

V gene: TRBV11-2
J gene: TRBJ2-3
CDR3 protein: CASSLDYGGRNTQYF

V gene: TRBV28
J gene: TRBJ1-1
CDR3 protein: CASSLYGEGLNTEAFF

V gene: TRBV6-9
J gene: TRBJ1-5
CDR3 protein: CASSSDRDNQPQHF

V gene: TRBV7-3
J gene: TRBJ2-7
CDR3 protein: CASSFGGGGYEQYF

V gene: TRBV9
J gene: TRBJ1-5
CDR3 protein: CASSVGPNQPQHF

V gene: TRBV2
J gene: TRBJ2-3
CDR3 protein: CASSEGLGTSGDTQYF

V gene: TRBV5-1
J gene: TRBJ1-6
CDR3 protein: CASSLGRAGYEGDSPLHF

V gene: TRBV6-6
J gene: TRBJ1-1
CDR3 protein: CASSLSMNTEAFF

V gene: TRBV9
J gene: TRBJ2-3
CDR3 protein: CASSVVSGGPDTQYF

V gene: TRBV30
J gene: TRBJ1-1
CDR3 protein: CASSPGTGIAVNTEAFF

V gene: TRBV6-5
J gene: TRBJ2-7
CDR3 protein: CASSPQSGGYEQYF

V gene: TRBV27
J gene: TRBJ1-5
CDR3 protein: CASSPLTDSNQPQHF

V gene: TRBV7-9
J gene: TRBJ1-5
CDR3 protein: CASSSPTSNQPQHF

V gene: TRBV7-9
J gene: TRBJ2-7
CDR3 protein: CASSFPGINEQYF

V gene: TRBV28
J gene: TRBJ1-4
CDR3 protein: CASSLLSLGEKLFF

V gene: TRBV18
J gene: TRBJ1-1
CDR3 protein: CASSPINTEAFF

V gene: TRBV4-1
J gene: TRBJ2-7
CDR3 protein: CASSQVSSGGSPYEQYF

V gene: TRBV28
J gene: TRBJ1-3
CDR3 protein: CASSVAGTSAGNTIYF

V gene: TRBV30
J gene: TRBJ1-2
CDR3 protein: CAWDTDISYGYTF

V gene: TRBV6-1
J gene: TRBJ2-3
CDR3 protein: CASSDGTGGLSTDTQYF

V gene: TRBV5-4
J gene: TRBJ1-6
CDR3 protein: CASSLVGANNSPLHF

V gene: TRBV29-1
J gene: TRBJ2-7
CDR3 protein: CSVDSQAGYEQYF

V gene: TRBV21-1
J gene: TRBJ2-7
CDR3 protein: CASSKVGTGPSYEQYF

V gene: TRBV5-5
J gene: TRBJ1-6
CDR3 protein: CASSLGGANSPLHF

V gene: TRBV4-2
J gene: TRBJ2-5
CDR3 protein: CASSLKPYLTGEGETQYF

V gene: TRBV7-9
J gene: TRBJ2-7
CDR3 protein: CASSTDRDEQYF

V gene: TRBV5-4
J gene: TRBJ2-1
CDR3 protein: CASSFDRQEQFF

V gene: TRBV2
J gene: TRBJ1-2
CDR3 protein: CASYPWGGHYGYTF

V gene: TRBV10-3
J gene: TRBJ1-2
CDR3 protein: CAINPGREDYGYTF

V gene: TRBV6-1
J gene: TRBJ1-1
CDR3 protein: CASEGQALHLGAFF

V gene: TRBV6-1
J gene: TRBJ2-1
CDR3 protein: CASSAHGEVNEQFF

V gene: TRBV6-1
J gene: TRBJ1-2
CDR3 protein: CASSEAQGFGYGYTF

V gene: TRBV6-5
J gene: TRBJ2-2
CDR3 protein: CASSYGTGGTGELFF

V gene: TRBV2
J gene: TRBJ1-4
CDR3 protein: CASSVGKLFF

V gene: TRBV6-4
J gene: TRBJ2-1
CDR3 protein: CASTVRPGQGAPYNEQFF

V gene: TRBV27
J gene: TRBJ2-7
CDR3 protein: CASKPQSVQGAYEQYF

V gene: TRBV7-9
J gene: TRBJ2-3
CDR3 protein: CASSLADRGRTDTQYF

V gene: TRBV2
J gene: TRBJ1-1
CDR3 protein: CASHTREGSEAFF